This T cell receptor beta chain was captured by sequencing in a study of T cell changes during pregnancy in multiple sclerosis. J gave up 2 bases and V 6 bases, and 7 bases lay outside the gene matches. CDR3 length equals 14 residues. Per the germline V gene, CDR1 is SGHDN and CDR2 is FVKESK. Measured with immunoSEQ multiplex PCR; TCRdb has only the in-frame clones, and not every one. The repertoire has tens of thousands of clones, roughly 89% of them found once; the top ten carry roughly 2%. The rearrangement links TRBV14 to TRBJ2-7, with 7 bases that match TRBD2. Sequences were derived from peripheral blood, sampled in the third trimester of pregnancy. This TCR derives from a female donor in good health, enrolled as a control in a pregnancy study. Here the CDR3 reads CASSLAGVPYEQYF. DNA for the CDR3: TGTGCCAGCAGTCTGGCGGGGGTTCCCTACGAGCAGTACTTC.